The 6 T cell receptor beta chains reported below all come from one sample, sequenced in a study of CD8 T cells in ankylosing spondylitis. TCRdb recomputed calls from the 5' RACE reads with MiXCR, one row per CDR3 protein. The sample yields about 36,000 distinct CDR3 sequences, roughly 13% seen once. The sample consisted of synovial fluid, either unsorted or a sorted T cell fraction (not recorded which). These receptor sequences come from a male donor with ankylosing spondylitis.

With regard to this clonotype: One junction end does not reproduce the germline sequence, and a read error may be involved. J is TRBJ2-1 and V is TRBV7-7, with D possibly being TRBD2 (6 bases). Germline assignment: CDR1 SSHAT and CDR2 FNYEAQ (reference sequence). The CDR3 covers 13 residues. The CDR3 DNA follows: TGTGCTAGCAGCTTGACTAGTGTCCATGAGCAGTTCTTC. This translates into CASSLTSVHEQFF. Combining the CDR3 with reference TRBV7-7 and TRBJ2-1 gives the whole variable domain GAGVSQSPRYKVTKRGQDVTLRCDPISSHATLYWYQQALGQGPEFLTYFNYEAQPDKSGLPSDRFSAERPEGSISTLTIQRTEQRDSAMYRCASSLTSVHEQFFGPGTRLTVL.

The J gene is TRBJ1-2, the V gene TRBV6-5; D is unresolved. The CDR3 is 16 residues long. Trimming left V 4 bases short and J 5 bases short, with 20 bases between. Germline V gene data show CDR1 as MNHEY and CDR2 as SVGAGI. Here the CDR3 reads CASSLTRPTNPYGYTF. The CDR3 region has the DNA TGTGCCAGCAGTTTGACCAGGCCTACCAACCCTTATGGCTACACCTTC.

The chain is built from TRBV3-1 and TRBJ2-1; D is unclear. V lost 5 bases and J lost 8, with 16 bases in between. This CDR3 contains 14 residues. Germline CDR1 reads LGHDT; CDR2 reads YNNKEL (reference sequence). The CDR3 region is CASSKPGRWDEQFF. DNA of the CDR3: TGTGCCAGCAGCAAACCGGGTAGGTGGGATGAGCAGTTCTTC.

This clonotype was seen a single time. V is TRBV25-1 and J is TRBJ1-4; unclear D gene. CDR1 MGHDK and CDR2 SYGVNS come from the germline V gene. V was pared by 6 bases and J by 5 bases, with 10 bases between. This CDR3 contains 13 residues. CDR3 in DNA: TGTGCCAGCAGCCCCGCGAGGAATGAAAAACTGTTTTTT. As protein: CASSPARNEKLFF.

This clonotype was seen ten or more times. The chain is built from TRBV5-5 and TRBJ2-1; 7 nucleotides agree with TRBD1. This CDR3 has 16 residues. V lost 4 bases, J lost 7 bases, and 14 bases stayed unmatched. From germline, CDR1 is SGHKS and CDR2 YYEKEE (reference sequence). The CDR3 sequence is CASSPEGGGRINEQFF. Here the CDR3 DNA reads TGTGCCAGCAGCCCCGAAGGGGGCGGACGGATTAATGAGCAGTTCTTC. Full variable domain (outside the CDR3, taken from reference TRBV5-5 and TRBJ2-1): DAGVTQSPTHLIKTRGQQVTLRCSPISGHKSVSWYQQVLGQGPQFIFQYYEKEERGRGNFPDRFSARQFPNYSSELNVNALLLGDSALYLCASSPEGGGRINEQFFGPGTRLTVL.

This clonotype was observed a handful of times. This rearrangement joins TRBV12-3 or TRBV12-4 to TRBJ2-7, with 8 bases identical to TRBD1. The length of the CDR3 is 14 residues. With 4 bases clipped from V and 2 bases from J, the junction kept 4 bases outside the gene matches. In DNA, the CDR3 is TGTGCCAGCAGTTACGGGACAGGTGCCTACGAGCAGTACTTC. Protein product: CASSYGTGAYEQYF.